This entry is about one T cell receptor beta chain. The antigen is unknown. The data stem from a study of tissue T cells after allogeneic stem cell transplantation. Study-wide results and limits: The patient cohort was small and clinically heterogeneous, with limited sampling depth.

This table comes from immunoSEQ multiplex PCR, and its TCRdb copy is limited to in-frame clones, with some not included. The sample holds more than 9,500 clones; around three quarters are singletons and the top ten take 13% to 15%. The CDR3 has 15 amino acids. Trimming shortened V by 4 bases and J by 1 base, and 11 bases separated the two germline ends. The germline V gene has CDR1 MNHEY and CDR2 SVGEGT. The TCR comes from a woman between 18 and 49 years old with breast cancer. The specimen was tissue from the right colon, collected at autopsy. The chain couples TRBV6-2 or TRBV6-3 to TRBJ1-5, with a tentative D call TRBD1 (5 bases). The CDR3 DNA reads TGTGCCAGCAGTTGGCGGGGGGACAGCAATCAGCCCCAGCATTTT. It translates to CASSWRGDSNQPQHF.